The source of this TCR beta chain is a study of memory CD4+ T cells and cytomegalovirus serostatus. The germline V gene encodes CDR1 SGHRS and CDR2 YFSETQ. The CDR3 runs 16 residues. V was shortened by 4 bases and J by 1 base, with 14 bases between the two germline ends. The sort gate was single viable CD3+CD4+CD8-CD45RO+ cells for memory CD4+ T cells. Assay: immunoSEQ multiplex PCR; the TCRdb copy retains only in-frame clones and omits some. The profile covers approximately 53,000 clones, with 82% appearing a single time and 0.55% to 0.7% taken by the ten largest. The sample comprised memory CD4+ T cells from blood. This clonotype originated in an adult in good health and CMV-seronegative. The V call is TRBV5-1, the J call TRBJ1-4; a possible D gene is TRBD1 (5 bases). The chain's CDR3 is CASSKVPQGTNEKLFF. CDR3 in DNA: TGCGCCAGCAGCAAGGTCCCTCAGGGAACTAATGAAAAACTGTTTTTT.